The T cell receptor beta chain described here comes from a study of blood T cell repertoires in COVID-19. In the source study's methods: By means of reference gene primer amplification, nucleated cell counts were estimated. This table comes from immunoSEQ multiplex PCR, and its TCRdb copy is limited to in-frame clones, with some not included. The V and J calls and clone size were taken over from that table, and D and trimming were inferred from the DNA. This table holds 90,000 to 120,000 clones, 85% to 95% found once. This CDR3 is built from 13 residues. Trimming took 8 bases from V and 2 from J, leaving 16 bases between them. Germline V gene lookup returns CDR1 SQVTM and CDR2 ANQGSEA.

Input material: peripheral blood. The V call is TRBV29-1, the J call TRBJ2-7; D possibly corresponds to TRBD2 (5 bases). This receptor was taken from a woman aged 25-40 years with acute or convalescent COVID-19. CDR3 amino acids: CSTSGAPTYEQYF. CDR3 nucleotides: TGCAGCACAAGCGGAGCCCCCACCTACGAGCAGTACTTC.